A single sample is the source of the 3 T cell receptor beta chains below, sequenced in a study of cytomegalovirus exposure and HLA in healthy donors. Primers for the PCR totalled 60 Vbeta and 13 Jbeta. Only in-frame clones appear in the TCRdb table, and some are missing; sequencing was by immunoSEQ multiplex PCR. The sample gives 120,000 to 150,000 clones, approximately 82% of which show up once; under 2% is in the top ten. The sample consisted of PBMCs. These TCRs come from a middle-aged woman in good health and CMV-seronegative.

The chain uses TRBV5-5 and TRBJ2-3, with D possibly matching TRBD1 (6 bases). Per the germline V gene, CDR1 is SGHKS and CDR2 is YYEKEE (reference sequence). The CDR3 totals 13 residues. Trimming shortened V by 4 bases and J by 1 base, and 7 bases separated the two germline ends. Here the CDR3 DNA reads TGTGCCAGCAGCCGACAGGGCACAGATACGCAGTATTTT. Its translation is CASSRQGTDTQYF.

V gene TRBV28 combines with J gene TRBJ1-1; 7 bases agree with TRBD1. Germline lookup yields CDR1 MDHEN and CDR2 SYDVKM. The CDR3 totals 15 residues. Trimming removed 2 bases from V and 1 base from J; junction bases left unmatched: 4. The CDR3 bases are TGTGCCAGCAGTTTAAGACGGACAGGGAACACTGAAGCTTTCTTT. Translating it yields CASSLRRTGNTEAFF.

The chain links TRBV19 to TRBJ2-2; D perhaps matches TRBD1 (6 bases). Germline V gives CDR1 LNHDA, CDR2 SQIVND (reference sequence). This CDR3 has 15 amino acids. Trimming removed 3 bases from V and 5 bases from J, with 13 bases in between. DNA of the CDR3: TGTGCCAGTAGTATCTTCCCCACAGGGACCGGGGAGCTGTTTTTT. The encoded protein is CASSIFPTGTGELFF.